The entry that follows covers one T cell receptor beta chain sequence. Clones were sequenced by immunoSEQ multiplex PCR, and TCRdb holds only the in-frame ones, with some missing. The table has roughly 90,000 clones, over 80% seen once. This record comes from a study of T cell responses to AZD1222 COVID-19 vaccine. Germline V CDR1 and CDR2: SQVTM, ANQGSEA. Between the trimmed V and J ends, which lost 6 bases and 6 bases, there was a span of 18 bases. There are 14 residues in the CDR3. The chain has TRBV29-1 and TRBJ1-5, with a weak D call TRBD1 (5 bases). This clonotype was obtained from an adult in good health. This material consisted of peripheral blood, taken on day 0 of MenACWY control vaccination. The CDR3 DNA reads TGCAGCGTCGGGGGTAGGGGATCGGGTCAGCCCCAGCATTTT. Protein: CSVGGRGSGQPQHF. Full variable domain (rest looked up from reference TRBV29-1 and TRBJ1-5): SAVISQKPSRDICQRGTSLTIQCQVDSQVTMMFWYRQQPGQSLTLIATANQGSEATYESGFVIDKFPISRPNLTFSTLTVSNMSPEDSSIYLCSVGGRGSGQPQHFGDGTRLSIL.